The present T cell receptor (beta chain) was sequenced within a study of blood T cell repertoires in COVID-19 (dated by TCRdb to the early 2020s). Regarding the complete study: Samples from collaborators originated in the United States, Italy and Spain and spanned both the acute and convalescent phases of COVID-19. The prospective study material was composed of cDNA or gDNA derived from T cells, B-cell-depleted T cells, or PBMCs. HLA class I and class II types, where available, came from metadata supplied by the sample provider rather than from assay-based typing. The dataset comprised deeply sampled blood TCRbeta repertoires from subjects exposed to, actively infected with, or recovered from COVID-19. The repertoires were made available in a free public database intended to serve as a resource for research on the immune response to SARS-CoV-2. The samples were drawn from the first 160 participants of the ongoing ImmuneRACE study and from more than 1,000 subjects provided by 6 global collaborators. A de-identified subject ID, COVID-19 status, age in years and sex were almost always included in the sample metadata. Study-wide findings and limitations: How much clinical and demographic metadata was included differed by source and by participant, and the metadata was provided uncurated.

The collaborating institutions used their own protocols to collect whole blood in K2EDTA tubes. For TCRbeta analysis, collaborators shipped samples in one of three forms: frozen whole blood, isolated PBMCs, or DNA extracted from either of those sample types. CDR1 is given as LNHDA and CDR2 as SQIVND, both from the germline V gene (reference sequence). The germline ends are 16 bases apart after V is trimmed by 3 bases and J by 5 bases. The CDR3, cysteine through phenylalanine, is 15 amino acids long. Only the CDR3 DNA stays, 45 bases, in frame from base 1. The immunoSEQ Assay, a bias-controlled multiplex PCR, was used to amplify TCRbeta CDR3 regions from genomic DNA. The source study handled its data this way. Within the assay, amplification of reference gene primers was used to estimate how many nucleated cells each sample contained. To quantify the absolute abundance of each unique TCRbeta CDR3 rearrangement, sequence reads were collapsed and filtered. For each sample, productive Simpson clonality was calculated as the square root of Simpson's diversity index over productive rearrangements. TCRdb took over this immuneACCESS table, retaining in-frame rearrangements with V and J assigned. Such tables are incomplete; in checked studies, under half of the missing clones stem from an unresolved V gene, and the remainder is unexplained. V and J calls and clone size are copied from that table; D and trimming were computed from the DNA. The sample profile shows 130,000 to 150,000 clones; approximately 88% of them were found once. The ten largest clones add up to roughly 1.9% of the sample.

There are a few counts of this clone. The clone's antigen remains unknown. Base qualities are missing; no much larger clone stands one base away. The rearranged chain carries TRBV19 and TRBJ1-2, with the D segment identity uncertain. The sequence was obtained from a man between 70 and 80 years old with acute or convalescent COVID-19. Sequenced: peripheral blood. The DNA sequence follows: TGTGCCAGTAGTATCAGCGGCAGTCACAGTTATGGCTACACCTTC. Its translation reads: CASSISGSHSYGYTF. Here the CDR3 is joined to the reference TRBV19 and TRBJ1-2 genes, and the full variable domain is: DGGITQSPKYLFRKEGQNVTLSCEQNLNHDAMYWYRQDPGQGLRLIYYSQIVNDFQKGDIAEGYSVSREKKESFPLTVTSAQKNPTAFYLCASSISGSHSYGYTFGSGTRLTVV.